Below are 24 T cell receptor beta chains sequenced from a single sample in a study of T-cell memory formation after mild COVID-19. TCRdb fed the 5' RACE reads into MiXCR, producing one record per CDR3 protein. The sample comprises about 540,000 distinct CDR3 sequences, about a fifth of which are singletons, and around 12% rests with the top ten. The sample was PBMCs or a T cell subset sorted from them (not recorded which). These receptor sequences come from an adult woman who had mild COVID-19 (a few samples of this study predate the infection). Cell type and time point are not known.

This clonotype occurred many times. V gene TRBV2 combines with J gene TRBJ2-7, with 11 bases that match TRBD2. With 7 bases clipped from V and 3 bases from J, the junction kept 8 bases outside the gene matches. This CDR3 is 15 amino acids long. Germline V lookup: CDR1 SNHLY, CDR2 FYNNEI. The CDR3 loop is CASTDLAGGYYEQYF. The CDR3, as DNA: TGTGCCAGCACAGATCTAGCGGGGGGATACTACGAGCAGTACTTC.

This clonotype turned up a few times. This chain links TRBV20-1 with TRBJ1-1; D is possibly TRBD1 (5 bases). Germline V CDR1 and CDR2: DFQATT, SNEGSKA (reference sequence). The CDR3 is made up of 12 amino acids. With 4 bases removed from V and 7 bases from J, the gap between germline ends came to 13 bases. CDR3 DNA sequence: TGCAGTGCTAAGACAGATACGGGTGAAGCTTTCTTT. Amino acid sequence: CSAKTDTGEAFF.

The V call is TRBV25-1, the J call TRBJ1-1, with 8 positions matching TRBD1. J was trimmed by 1 base and V by 10 bases; bases with no gene match: 5. Germline V CDR1 and CDR2: MGHDK, SYGVNS. The CDR3 sequence is 13 residues long. CDR3: CATTGTGNTEAFF. Written as DNA, the CDR3 is TGTGCCACGACCGGGACAGGGAACACTGAAGCTTTCTTT. Complete variable domain (other parts from reference TRBV25-1 and TRBJ1-1): EADIYQTPRYLVIGTGKKITLECSQTMGHDKMYWYQQDPGMELHLIHYSYGVNSTEKGDLSSESTVSRIRTEHFPLTLESARPSHTSQYLCATTGTGNTEAFFGQGTRLTVV.

A few counts support this clonotype. The chain carries TRBV6-2 or TRBV6-3 and TRBJ2-7; 10 bases map to TRBD2. Germline lookup yields CDR1 MNHEY and CDR2 SVGEGT. The CDR3 extends over 15 amino acids. The V gene end was trimmed by 4 bases and the J gene end by 5 bases; junction bases not matched to a gene: 8. The CDR3 reads CASSSPLAGGHEQYF. As DNA, the CDR3 is TGTGCCAGCAGTTCCCCATTAGCGGGAGGCCACGAGCAGTACTTC.

The chain is built from TRBV6-5 and TRBJ1-1; 9 bases match TRBD1. Losses at the gene ends were 6 bases for V and 3 bases for J; bases not matched to a gene: 14. This CDR3 comprises 17 residues. CDR1 MNHEY and CDR2 SVGAGI come from the germline V gene. DNA for the CDR3: TGTGCCAGCAGGCTCGTTACTCCGGGACAGGGATACACTGAAGCTTTCTTT. It translates to CASRLVTPGQGYTEAFF.

CDR3 sequence: CASSRDPGRYSNQPQHF. CDR3 DNA sequence: TGTGCCAGTAGTAGGGACCCGGGACGGTATAGCAATCAGCCCCAGCATTTT. V usage is TRBV19 and J usage is TRBJ1-5; weak D call: TRBD1 (5 bases). The CDR3 covers 17 residues. Trimming took 4 bases from V and 0 from J, leaving 16 bases between them. Germline lookup yields CDR1 LNHDA and CDR2 SQIVND (reference sequence). Variable domain in full (rest from reference TRBV19 and TRBJ1-5): DGGITQSPKYLFRKEGQNVTLSCEQNLNHDAMYWYRQDPGQGLRLIYYSQIVNDFQKGDIAEGYSVSREKKESFPLTVTSAQKNPTAFYLCASSRDPGRYSNQPQHFGDGTRLSIL.

Only a few counts were recorded for this clonotype. The J gene is TRBJ2-3, the V gene TRBV6-1; the D gene is possibly TRBD1 (6 bases). Germline V CDR1 and CDR2: MNHNS, SASEGT. V was clipped by 2 bases and J by 10 bases, with 13 bases between them. This CDR3 spans 13 amino acids. The CDR3 region has the DNA TGTGCCAGCAGTGAAACGTGGGGGCATGCGCAGTATTTT. Translated, it gives CASSETWGHAQYF.

The gene calls are TRBV4-3 and TRBJ2-7; 8 bases map to TRBD2. The CDR3 contains 15 residues. Germline V CDR1 and CDR2: LGHNA, YSLEER. Unmatched junction bases numbered 6, after V lost 3 bases and J lost 2 bases. The CDR3 reads CASSQSGSVTYEQYF. The CDR3 region has the DNA TGCGCCAGCAGCCAGAGCGGGAGTGTCACCTACGAGCAGTACTTC.

The chain carries TRBV2 and TRBJ2-1, with 7 bases identical to TRBD1. CDR1 is SNHLY and CDR2 is FYNNEI in the germline V gene. Trimming at V came to 7 bases and at J to 1 base, leaving 4 bases not matched to a gene. CDR3 length: 14 amino acids. The CDR3 nucleotides read TGTGCCAGCATTAGACAGGGTTCCTACAATGAGCAGTTCTTC. Translated: CASIRQGSYNEQFF.

The chain uses TRBV6-5 and TRBJ2-5; D perhaps matches TRBD2 (6 bases). The CDR3 runs to 13 residues. Trimming stripped 4 bases from V and 5 bases from J, with 11 bases between. The germline gives CDR1 MNHEY, CDR2 SVGAGI. The CDR3 DNA reads as TGTGCCAGCAGTTTGGGGAGGATGGAGACCCAGTACTTC. Encoded protein: CASSLGRMETQYF.

This clonotype has a single count. The rearrangement joins TRBV6-1 to TRBJ2-3, with TRBD1 as a possible D gene (6 bases). The germline V and J ends were trimmed by 4 bases and 5 bases, with 13 bases remaining between them. Germline assignment: CDR1 MNHNS and CDR2 SASEGT. The CDR3 is made up of 14 amino acids. The CDR3 loop reads CASSATGFEDTQYF. The CDR3 coding sequence is TGTGCCAGCAGTGCCACAGGGTTTGAAGATACGCAGTATTTT.

This clonotype was counted between two and nine times. This chain uses TRBV27 with TRBJ1-6; D is undetermined. The CDR3 runs to 13 residues. Trimming removed 0 bases at V and 12 bases at J, with 9 bases between. Germline lookup yields CDR1 MNHEY and CDR2 SMNVEV (reference sequence). CDR3: CASSLSGSQPLHF. The CDR3 nucleotides are TGTGCCAGCAGTTTATCTGGCAGTCAACCCCTCCACTTT.

V and J are TRBV6-5 and TRBJ2-1; 7 bases fit TRBD2. The CDR3 runs to 14 residues. Germline CDR1 is MNHEY and CDR2 is SVGAGI. With V trimmed by 6 bases and J by 7 bases, 9 bases remained unmatched. The CDR3 sequence: CASRPGTILNEQFF. CDR3 bases: TGTGCCAGCAGACCCGGGACTATCTTAAATGAGCAGTTCTTC.

The chain uses TRBV6-2 or TRBV6-3 and TRBJ1-2; D is ambiguous. This CDR3 region has 13 residues. Germline values: CDR1 MNHEY, CDR2 SVGEGT. V gave up 6 bases and J gave up 0 bases, with 8 bases separating them. CDR3 DNA: TGTGCCAGCAGCATAGATACTAACTATGGCTACACCTTC. The encoded protein is CASSIDTNYGYTF.

This clonotype was seen just once. The V and J genes are TRBV5-6 and TRBJ1-1, with D unresolved. V lost 2 bases, J lost 0 bases, and 8 bases lay in between. Germline V gene sequence: CDR1 SGHDT, CDR2 YYEEEE. The CDR3 has 14 amino acids. In nucleotides, the CDR3 is TGTGCCAGCAGCTTTCTCGTCATGAACACTGAAGCTTTCTTT. This encodes CASSFLVMNTEAFF.

The chain couples TRBV18 to TRBJ2-3; D remains ambiguous. CDR1 is KGHSH, CDR2 LQKENI, per germline. This CDR3 is built from 14 residues. V shed 0 bases and J shed 3 bases, with 7 bases lying between them. This CDR3 reads CASSPPLMTDTQYF. The CDR3 bases are TGTGCCAGCTCACCACCTCTTATGACAGATACGCAGTATTTT.

This chain connects TRBV6-2 or TRBV6-3 to TRBJ2-4; 7 bases are shared with TRBD2. This CDR3 region has 19 residues. V shed 6 bases and J 0 bases; nucleotides not matched to a gene: 17. Per the germline V gene, CDR1 is MNHEY and CDR2 is SVGEGT. In DNA, the CDR3 is TGTGCCAGCAGCCCTGGCCGGACTAGAAGCGGGTCAGCCAAAAACATTCAGTACTTC. Translating it yields CASSPGRTRSGSAKNIQYF.

The CDR3 bases are TGCAGCGCGCTCCGTGGGGAATATGAGCAGTTCTTC. Translation: CSALRGEYEQFF. The chain recombines TRBV29-1 with TRBJ2-1; D is ambiguous. Trimming removed 7 bases at V and 8 bases at J, with 15 bases between. Germline V gene lookup returns CDR1 SQVTM and CDR2 ANQGSEA. The CDR3 runs 12 residues.

In this sample, this clonotype turned up a few times. The CDR3 spells CASSFDWGGTEAFF. In nucleotides, the CDR3 is TGTGCCAGCAGCTTCGACTGGGGCGGCACTGAAGCTTTCTTT. V and J are TRBV11-2 and TRBJ1-1; perhaps TRBD1 as D (5 bases). The germline CDR1 and CDR2 sequences are SGHAT and FQNNGV. The CDR3 runs 14 residues. Trimming pared 3 bases from V and 4 bases from J, leaving 12 bases between.

This clonotype was seen ten or more times. The chain couples TRBV7-9 to TRBJ2-1; no reliable D call. This CDR3 comprises 13 residues. Germline V gives CDR1 SEHNR, CDR2 FQNEAQ (reference sequence). Between the trimmed V and J ends, which lost 1 base and 3 bases, there was a span of 4 bases. DNA of the CDR3: TGTGCCAGCAGCTTAGAGATCTACAATGAGCAGTTCTTC. Its protein product is CASSLEIYNEQFF.

The CDR3 region has the DNA TGTGCCAGCAGCCCCGGGGAGGGGCCTAGGTACGAGCAGTACTTC. It is translated as CASSPGEGPRYEQYF. The V and J genes are TRBV7-9 and TRBJ2-7; 7 bases map to TRBD2. The CDR3 is made up of 15 amino acids. Germline-derived CDR1 and CDR2 are SEHNR and FQNEAQ (reference sequence). V was pared by 5 bases and J by 4 bases, with 11 bases of the junction left unmatched.

The J gene is TRBJ2-7, the V gene TRBV7-2; 10 bases are shared with TRBD2. Per germline, CDR1 SGHTA and CDR2 FQGNSA. The V and J ends lost 5 bases and 4 bases, in that order; junction bases with no gene match: 11. The CDR3 runs 16 residues. Written as DNA, the CDR3 is TGTGCCAGCAGCGTGGGCTCTAGCGGGAGACTATACGAGCAGTACTTC. Translation: CASSVGSSGRLYEQYF.

The chain links TRBV12-3 or TRBV12-4 to TRBJ2-2; 9 nucleotides agree with TRBD2. CDR3 size: 14 residues. V was clipped by 5 bases and J by 7 bases; unmatched bases: 5. The CDR3, as DNA: TGTGCCAGCAGTGCTGGACTAGCGTACGGGGAGCTGTTTTTT. Translated, it gives CASSAGLAYGELFF.

This clonotype showed up just once. The chain employs TRBV25-1 and TRBJ2-7; D is undetermined. Germline V gene sequence: CDR1 MGHDK, CDR2 SYGVNS. Trimming took 2 bases from V and 3 from J, leaving 8 bases between them. This CDR3 has 13 residues. CDR3 protein: CASSEAALYEQYF. CDR3 sequence (DNA): TGTGCCAGCAGTGAAGCAGCCCTCTACGAGCAGTACTTC.